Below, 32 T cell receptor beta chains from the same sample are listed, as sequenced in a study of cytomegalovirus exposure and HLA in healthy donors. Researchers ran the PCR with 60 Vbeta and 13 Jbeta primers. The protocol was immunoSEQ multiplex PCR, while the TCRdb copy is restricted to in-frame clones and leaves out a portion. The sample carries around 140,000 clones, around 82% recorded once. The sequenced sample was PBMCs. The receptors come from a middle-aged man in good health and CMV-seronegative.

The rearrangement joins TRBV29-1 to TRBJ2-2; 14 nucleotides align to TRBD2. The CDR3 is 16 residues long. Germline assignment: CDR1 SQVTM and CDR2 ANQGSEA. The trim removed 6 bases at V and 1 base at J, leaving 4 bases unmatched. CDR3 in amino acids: CSVGTSGGVNTGELFF. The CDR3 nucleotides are TGCAGCGTCGGGACTAGCGGGGGAGTGAACACCGGGGAGCTGTTTTTT.

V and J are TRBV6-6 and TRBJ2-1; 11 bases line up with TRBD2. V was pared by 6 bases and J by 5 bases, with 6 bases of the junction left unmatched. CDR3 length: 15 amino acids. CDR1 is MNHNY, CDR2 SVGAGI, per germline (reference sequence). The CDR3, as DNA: TGTGCCAGCAGCTATAGCGGGAGGGCAAACAATGAGCAGTTCTTC. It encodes CASSYSGRANNEQFF.

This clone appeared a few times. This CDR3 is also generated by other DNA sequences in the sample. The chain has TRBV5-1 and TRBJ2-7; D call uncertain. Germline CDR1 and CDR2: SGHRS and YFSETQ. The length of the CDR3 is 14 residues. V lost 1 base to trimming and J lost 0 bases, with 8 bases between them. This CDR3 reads CASSLPGSSYEQYF. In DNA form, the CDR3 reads TGCGCCAGCAGCTTGCCAGGTAGCTCCTACGAGCAGTACTTC. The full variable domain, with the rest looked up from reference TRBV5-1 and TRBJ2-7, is KAGVTQTPRYLIKTRGQQVTLSCSPISGHRSVSWYQQTPGQGLQFLFEYFSETQRNKGNFPGRFSGRQFSNSRSEMNVSTLELGDSALYLCASSLPGSSYEQYFGPGTRLTVT.

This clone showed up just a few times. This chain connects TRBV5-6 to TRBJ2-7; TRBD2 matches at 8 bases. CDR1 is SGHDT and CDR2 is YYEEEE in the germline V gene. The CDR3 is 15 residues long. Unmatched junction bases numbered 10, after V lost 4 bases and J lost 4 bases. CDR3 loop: CASSPLRAGVYEQYF. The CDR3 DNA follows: TGTGCCAGCAGCCCCCTTAGAGCGGGAGTTTACGAGCAGTACTTC.

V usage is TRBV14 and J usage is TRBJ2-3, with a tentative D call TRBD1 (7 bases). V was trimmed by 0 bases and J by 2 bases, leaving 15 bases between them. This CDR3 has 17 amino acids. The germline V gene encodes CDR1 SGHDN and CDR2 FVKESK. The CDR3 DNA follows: TGTGCCAGCAGCCAAGAACCCGGCAGGGGGGTCACAGATACGCAGTATTTT. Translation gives CASSQEPGRGVTDTQYF. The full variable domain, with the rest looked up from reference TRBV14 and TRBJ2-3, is EAGVTQFPSHSVIEKGQTVTLRCDPISGHDNLYWYRRVMGKEIKFLLHFVKESKQDESGMPNNRFLAERTGGTYSTLKVQPAELEDSGVYFCASSQEPGRGVTDTQYFGPGTRLTVL.

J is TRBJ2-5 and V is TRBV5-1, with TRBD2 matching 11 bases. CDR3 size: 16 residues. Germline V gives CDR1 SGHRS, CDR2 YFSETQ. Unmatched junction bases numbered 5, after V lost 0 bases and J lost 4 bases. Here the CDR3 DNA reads TGCGCCAGCAGCTTGGTGGTAGCGGGAGGGATAGAGACCCAGTACTTC. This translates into CASSLVVAGGIETQYF.

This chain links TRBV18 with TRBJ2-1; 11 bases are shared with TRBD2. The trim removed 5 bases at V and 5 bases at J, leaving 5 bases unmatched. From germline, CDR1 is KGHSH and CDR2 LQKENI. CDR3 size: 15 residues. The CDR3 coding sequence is TGTGCCAGCTCAGGGGGACTAGCGGTTAACAATGAGCAGTTCTTC. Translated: CASSGGLAVNNEQFF.

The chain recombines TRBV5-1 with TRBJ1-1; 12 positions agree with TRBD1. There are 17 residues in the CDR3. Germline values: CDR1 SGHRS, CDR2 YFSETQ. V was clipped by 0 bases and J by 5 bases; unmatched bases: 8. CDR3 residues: CASSLEGQGAVETEAFF. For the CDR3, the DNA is TGCGCCAGCAGCTTGGAGGGACAGGGGGCGGTGGAGACTGAAGCTTTCTTT.

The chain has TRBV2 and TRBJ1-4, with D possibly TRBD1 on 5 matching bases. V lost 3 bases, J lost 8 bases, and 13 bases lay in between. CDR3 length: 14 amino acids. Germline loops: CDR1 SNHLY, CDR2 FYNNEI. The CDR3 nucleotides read TGTGCCAGCAGTGATGGGGCCTGGGAAGAAAAACTGTTTTTT. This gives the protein CASSDGAWEEKLFF. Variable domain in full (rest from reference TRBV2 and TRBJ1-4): EPEVTQTPSHQVTQMGQEVILRCVPISNHLYFYWYRQILGQKVEFLVSFYNNEISEKSEIFDDQFSVERPDGSNFTLKIRSTKLEDSAMYFCASSDGAWEEKLFFGSGTQLSVL.

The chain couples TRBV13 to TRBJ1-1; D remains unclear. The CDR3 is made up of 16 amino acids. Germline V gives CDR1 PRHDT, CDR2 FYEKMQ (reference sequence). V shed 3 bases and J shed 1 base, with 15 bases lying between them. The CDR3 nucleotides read TGTGCCAGCAGCTTTTTCCGGGAAGGCACGAACACTGAAGCTTTCTTT. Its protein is CASSFFREGTNTEAFF.

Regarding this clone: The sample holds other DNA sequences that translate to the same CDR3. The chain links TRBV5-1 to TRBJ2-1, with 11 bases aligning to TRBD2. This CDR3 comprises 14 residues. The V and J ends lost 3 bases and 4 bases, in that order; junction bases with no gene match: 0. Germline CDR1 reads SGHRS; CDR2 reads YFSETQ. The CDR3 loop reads CASSSSGGYNEQFF. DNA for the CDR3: TGCGCCAGCAGCTCTAGCGGGGGGTACAATGAGCAGTTCTTC.

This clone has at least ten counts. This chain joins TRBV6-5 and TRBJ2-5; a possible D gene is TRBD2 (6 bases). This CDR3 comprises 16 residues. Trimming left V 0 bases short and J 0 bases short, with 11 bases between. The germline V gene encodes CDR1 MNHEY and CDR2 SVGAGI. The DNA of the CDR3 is TGTGCCAGCAGTTACTCGGGTAGCGGCTACCAAGAGACCCAGTACTTC. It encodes CASSYSGSGYQETQYF.

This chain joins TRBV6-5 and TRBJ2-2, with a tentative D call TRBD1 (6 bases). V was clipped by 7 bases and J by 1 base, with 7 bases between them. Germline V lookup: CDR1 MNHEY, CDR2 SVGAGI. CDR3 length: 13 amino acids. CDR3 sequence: CASKTGNTGELFF. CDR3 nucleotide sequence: TGTGCCAGCAAGACAGGGAACACCGGGGAGCTGTTTTTT.

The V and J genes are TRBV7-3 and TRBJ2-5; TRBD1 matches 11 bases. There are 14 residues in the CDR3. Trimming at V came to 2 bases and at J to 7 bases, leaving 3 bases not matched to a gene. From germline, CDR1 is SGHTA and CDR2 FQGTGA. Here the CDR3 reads CASSLWGTGGTQYF. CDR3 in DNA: TGTGCCAGCAGCTTATGGGGGACAGGGGGGACCCAGTACTTC.

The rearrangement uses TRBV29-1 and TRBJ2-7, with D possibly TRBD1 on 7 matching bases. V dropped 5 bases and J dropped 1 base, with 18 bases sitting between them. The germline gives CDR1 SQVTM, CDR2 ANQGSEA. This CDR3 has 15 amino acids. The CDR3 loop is CSVRGETGRSYEQYF. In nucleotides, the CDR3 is TGCAGCGTTAGGGGGGAGACAGGGAGATCCTACGAGCAGTACTTC.

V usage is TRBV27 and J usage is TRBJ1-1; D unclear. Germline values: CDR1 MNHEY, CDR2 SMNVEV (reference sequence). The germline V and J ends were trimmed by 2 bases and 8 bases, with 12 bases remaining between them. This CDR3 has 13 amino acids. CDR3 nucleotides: TGTGCCAGCAGTTTAGGTGTTCGGGGAGAAGCTTTCTTT. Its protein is CASSLGVRGEAFF.

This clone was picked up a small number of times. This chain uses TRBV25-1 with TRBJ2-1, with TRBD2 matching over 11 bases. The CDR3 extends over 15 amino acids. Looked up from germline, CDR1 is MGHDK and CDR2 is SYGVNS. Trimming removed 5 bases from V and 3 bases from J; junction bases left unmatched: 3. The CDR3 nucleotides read TGTGCCAGCAGTCTAGGGACTAGCGGCTACAATGAGCAGTTCTTC. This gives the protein CASSLGTSGYNEQFF.

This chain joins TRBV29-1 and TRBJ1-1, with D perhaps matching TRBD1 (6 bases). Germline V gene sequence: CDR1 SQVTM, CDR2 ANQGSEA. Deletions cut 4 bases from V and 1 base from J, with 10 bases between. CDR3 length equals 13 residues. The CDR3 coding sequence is TGCAGCGTTGTTTTAGGGGGGAACACTGAAGCTTTCTTT. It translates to CSVVLGGNTEAFF.

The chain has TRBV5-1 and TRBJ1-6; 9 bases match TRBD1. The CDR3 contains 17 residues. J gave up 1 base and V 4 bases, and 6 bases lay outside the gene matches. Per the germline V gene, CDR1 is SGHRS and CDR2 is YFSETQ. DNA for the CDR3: TGCGCCAGCAGCCTCGGGACAGGGCGGTCCTATAATTCACCCCTCCACTTT. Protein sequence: CASSLGTGRSYNSPLHF.

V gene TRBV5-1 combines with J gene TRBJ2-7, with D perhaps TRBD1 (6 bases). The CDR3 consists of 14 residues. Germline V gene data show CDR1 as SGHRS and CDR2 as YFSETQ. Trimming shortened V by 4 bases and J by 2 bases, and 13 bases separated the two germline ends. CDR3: CASSPGTPTYEQYF. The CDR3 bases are TGCGCCAGCAGCCCCGGGACACCTACCTACGAGCAGTACTTC.

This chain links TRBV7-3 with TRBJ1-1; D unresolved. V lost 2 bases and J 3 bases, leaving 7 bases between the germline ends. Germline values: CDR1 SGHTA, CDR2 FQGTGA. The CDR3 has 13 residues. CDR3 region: CASSLGLDTEAFF. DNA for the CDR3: TGTGCCAGCAGCTTAGGTTTAGACACTGAAGCTTTCTTT.

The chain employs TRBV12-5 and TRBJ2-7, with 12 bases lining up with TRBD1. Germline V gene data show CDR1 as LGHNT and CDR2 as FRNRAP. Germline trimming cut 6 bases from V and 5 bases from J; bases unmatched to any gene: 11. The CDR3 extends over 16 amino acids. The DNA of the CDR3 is TGTGCTAGTGGGACTCCGGGGGGACAGGGGGCACACGAGCAGTACTTC. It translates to CASGTPGGQGAHEQYF. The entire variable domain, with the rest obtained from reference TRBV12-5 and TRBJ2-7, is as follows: DARVTQTPRHKVTEMGQEVTMRCQPILGHNTVFWYRQTMMQGLELLAYFRNRAPLDDSGMPKDRFSAEMPDATLATLKIQPSEPRDSAVYFCASGTPGGQGAHEQYFGPGTRLTVT.

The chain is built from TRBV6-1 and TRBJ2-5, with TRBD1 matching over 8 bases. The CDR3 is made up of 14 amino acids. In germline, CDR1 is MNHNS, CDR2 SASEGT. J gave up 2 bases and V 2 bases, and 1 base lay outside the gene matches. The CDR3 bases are TGTGCCAGCAGTGAAAGGACAGGGCAAGAGACCCAGTACTTC. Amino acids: CASSERTGQETQYF.

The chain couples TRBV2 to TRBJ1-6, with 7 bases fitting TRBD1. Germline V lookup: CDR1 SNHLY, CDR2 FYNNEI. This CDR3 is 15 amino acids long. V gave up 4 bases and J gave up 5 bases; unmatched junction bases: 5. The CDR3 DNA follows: TGTGCCAGCAGTGCACAGACAGGGAATAATTCACCCCTCCACTTT. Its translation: CASSAQTGNNSPLHF.

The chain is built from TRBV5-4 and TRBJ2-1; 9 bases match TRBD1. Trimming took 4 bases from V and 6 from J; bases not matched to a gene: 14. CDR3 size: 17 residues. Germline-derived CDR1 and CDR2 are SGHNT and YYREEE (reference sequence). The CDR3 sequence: CASSRPQSQGASNEQFF. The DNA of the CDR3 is TGTGCCAGCAGCCGCCCACAATCACAGGGGGCGAGCAATGAGCAGTTCTTC.

The CDR3 sequence is CASSLRRDVRGELFF. CDR3 nucleotides: TGTGCCAGCAGCTTGCGGCGGGACGTCCGCGGGGAGCTGTTTTTT. The chain links TRBV11-1 to TRBJ2-2; D is possibly TRBD2 (6 bases). The CDR3 has 15 residues. Germline V gene data show CDR1 as SGHAT and CDR2 as FQDESV (reference sequence). V lost 3 bases, J lost 7 bases, and 15 bases lay in between.

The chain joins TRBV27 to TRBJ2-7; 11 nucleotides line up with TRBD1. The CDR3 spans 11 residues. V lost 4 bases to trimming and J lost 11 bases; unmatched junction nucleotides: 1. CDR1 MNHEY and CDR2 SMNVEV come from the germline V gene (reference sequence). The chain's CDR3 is CASSSGQGEYF. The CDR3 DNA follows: TGTGCCAGCAGTTCGGGACAGGGGGAGTACTTC.

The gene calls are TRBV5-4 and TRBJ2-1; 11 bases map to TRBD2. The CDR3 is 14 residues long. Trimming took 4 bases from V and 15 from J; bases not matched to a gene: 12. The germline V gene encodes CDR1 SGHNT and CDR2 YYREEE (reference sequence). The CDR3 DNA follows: TGTGCCAGCAGCCAAATACTAGCGGGAGAAGGTCTGTTCTTC. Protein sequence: CASSQILAGEGLFF.

The CDR3 sequence: CASSSPGGLNTEAFF. The CDR3 nucleotides read TGCGCCAGCAGCTCCCCAGGGGGCCTGAACACTGAAGCTTTCTTT. V is TRBV5-1 and J is TRBJ1-1; TRBD1 agrees at 8 bases. In germline, CDR1 is SGHRS, CDR2 YFSETQ. The V gene end was trimmed by 3 bases and the J gene end by 0 bases; junction bases not matched to a gene: 4. This CDR3 contains 15 residues.

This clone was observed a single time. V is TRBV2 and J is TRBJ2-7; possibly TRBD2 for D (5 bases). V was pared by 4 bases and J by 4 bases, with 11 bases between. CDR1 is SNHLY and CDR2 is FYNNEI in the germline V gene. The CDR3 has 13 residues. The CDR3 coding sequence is TGTGCCAGCAGTGCTCAGGTAGCGTACGAGCAGTACTTC. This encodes CASSAQVAYEQYF. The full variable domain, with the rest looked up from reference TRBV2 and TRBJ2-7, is EPEVTQTPSHQVTQMGQEVILRCVPISNHLYFYWYRQILGQKVEFLVSFYNNEISEKSEIFDDQFSVERPDGSNFTLKIRSTKLEDSAMYFCASSAQVAYEQYFGPGTRLTVT.

Here the CDR3 reads CASSLNVDNSPLHF. CDR3 sequence (DNA): TGTGCCAGCAGCTTGAACGTAGATAATTCACCCCTCCACTTT. The chain links TRBV5-5 to TRBJ1-6; D remains ambiguous. The CDR3 contains 14 residues. Germline CDR1 SGHKS, CDR2 YYEKEE (reference sequence). Trimming shortened V by 1 base and J by 5 bases, and 7 bases separated the two germline ends.

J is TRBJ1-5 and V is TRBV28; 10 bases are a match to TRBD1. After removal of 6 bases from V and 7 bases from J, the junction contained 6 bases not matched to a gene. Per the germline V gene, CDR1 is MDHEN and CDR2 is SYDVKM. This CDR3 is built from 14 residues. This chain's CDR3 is CASRSDRGPQPQHF. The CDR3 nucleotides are TGTGCCAGCAGATCTGACAGGGGGCCCCAGCCCCAGCATTTT. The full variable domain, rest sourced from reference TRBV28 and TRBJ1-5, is DVKVTQSSRYLVKRTGEKVFLECVQDMDHENMFWYRQDPGLGLRLIYFSYDVKMKEKGDIPEGYSVSREKKERFSLILESASTNQTSMYLCASRSDRGPQPQHFGDGTRLSIL.